The 28 T cell receptor beta chains reported below all come from one sample, sequenced in a study of T-cell reconstitution after alpha-beta-depleted transplantation in children. Unique molecular identifiers were used to barcode this TCRbeta library. Each CDR3 protein gets one entry after TCRdb re-called the PCR reads with MiXCR. The table shows hundreds of thousands of distinct CDR3 sequences, with 15% to 20% occurring only once. Sample: PBMCs, mostly from graft donor cells, taken 360 days after TCRalphabeta/CD19-depleted stem cell transplant. These receptors all come from a male patient between 2 and 10 years old who had a stem cell transplant for acute lymphoblastic leukemia, so the T cells may come from the graft donor.

This clonotype was observed a handful of times. The chain links TRBV20-1 to TRBJ2-7, with TRBD1 identical over 8 bases. The CDR3 runs 13 residues. The V segment lost 5 bases and the J segment 1 base; nucleotides outside the gene matches: 4. Germline loops: CDR1 DFQATT, CDR2 SNEGSKA (reference sequence). The CDR3 here is CSACGTGSYEQYF. DNA for the CDR3: TGCAGTGCTTGCGGGACAGGTTCCTACGAGCAGTACTTC.

The chain couples TRBV5-1 to TRBJ2-1; TRBD1 matches 7 bases. Germline V gene sequence: CDR1 SGHRS, CDR2 YFSETQ. V lost 2 bases, J lost 6 bases, and 5 bases stayed unmatched. There are 14 residues in the CDR3. This chain's CDR3 is CASSLRQGGNEQFF. The CDR3 DNA follows: TGCGCCAGCAGCTTAAGACAGGGTGGCAATGAGCAGTTCTTC.

This clonotype was seen at least ten times. This chain joins TRBV7-2 and TRBJ2-4; 11 bases align to TRBD1. Germline values: CDR1 SGHTA, CDR2 FQGNSA. V trimming: 2 bases; J trimming: 10 bases; junction bases outside the gene matches: 7. The CDR3 extends over 15 amino acids. CDR3 sequence reads: CASSLWGTGGGIQYF. The CDR3 region has the DNA TGTGCCAGCAGCTTATGGGGGACAGGGGGAGGAATTCAGTACTTC. The whole variable domain, filled in from reference TRBV7-2 and TRBJ2-4, reads GAGVSQSPSNKVTEKGKDVELRCDPISGHTALYWYRQSLGQGLEFLIYFQGNSAPDKSGLPSDRFSAERTGGSVSTLTIQRTQQEDSAVYLCASSLWGTGGGIQYFGAGTRLSVL.

The chain carries TRBV2 and TRBJ2-3; 10 bases align to TRBD2. J was trimmed by 2 bases and V by 6 bases; bases with no gene match: 8. Germline V gene lookup returns CDR1 SNHLY and CDR2 FYNNEI. This CDR3 is built from 16 residues. CDR3 coding DNA: TGTGCCAGCAGCCTAGGGGGGACTAGCGACACAGATACGCAGTATTTT. Amino acid sequence: CASSLGGTSDTDTQYF.

This clonotype was seen only a few times. As DNA, the CDR3 is TGCAGTGCTAGAGGAACAGACACAGATACGCAGTATTTT. It specifies CSARGTDTDTQYF. This chain connects TRBV20-1 to TRBJ2-3, with D unclear. Between the trimmed V and J ends, which lost 1 base and 2 bases, there was a span of 7 bases. From germline, CDR1 is DFQATT and CDR2 SNEGSKA (reference sequence). The CDR3 covers 13 residues.

The chain recombines TRBV7-9 with TRBJ2-7; D may be TRBD2 (6 bases). Trimming took off 1 base at V and 5 bases at J, with 15 bases between the two ends. The germline CDR1 and CDR2 sequences are SEHNR and FQNEAQ (reference sequence). The CDR3 length is 15 residues. The CDR3 DNA follows: TGTGCCAGCAGCTTAGAGGGGACTGGGGTCCACGAGCAGTACTTC. This sequence encodes CASSLEGTGVHEQYF.

This chain joins TRBV7-2 and TRBJ2-7, with a possible D match to TRBD1 (6 bases). This CDR3 has 14 amino acids. V lost 2 bases and J 2 bases, leaving 10 bases between the germline ends. Germline values: CDR1 SGHTA, CDR2 FQGNSA. The CDR3 is CASSLRTVPYEQYF. For the CDR3, the DNA is TGTGCCAGCAGCTTACGGACAGTACCCTACGAGCAGTACTTC.

This clonotype was counted ten times or more. The chain couples TRBV29-1 to TRBJ1-4; 7 bases are shared with TRBD1. From germline, CDR1 is SQVTM and CDR2 ANQGSEA. This CDR3 region has 13 residues. Losses at the gene ends were 5 bases for V and 8 bases for J; bases not matched to a gene: 8. CDR3 sequence: CSVRDREGEKLFF. DNA of the CDR3: TGCAGCGTTCGAGACAGGGAGGGGGAAAAACTGTTTTTT.

The sample holds a few counts of this clonotype. The gene calls are TRBV2 and TRBJ2-1; 9 bases are shared with TRBD1. The J segment lost 3 bases and the V segment lost 6 bases, leaving 6 bases of the junction unmatched. Germline loops: CDR1 SNHLY, CDR2 FYNNEI. The CDR3 length is 15 residues. DNA for the CDR3: TGTGCCAGCAGAACGTCGGGACAGGGCTACAATGAGCAGTTCTTC. Translated, it gives CASRTSGQGYNEQFF.

The V call is TRBV19, the J call TRBJ2-7; possibly TRBD2 for D (5 bases). Trimming cost V 9 bases and J 6 bases, with 12 bases left between them. Germline values: CDR1 LNHDA, CDR2 SQIVND (reference sequence). The CDR3 covers 11 residues. The CDR3 sequence is CASGELGEQYF. CDR3 coding DNA: TGTGCCAGCGGGGAATTGGGCGAGCAGTACTTC.

The chain has TRBV6-2 or TRBV6-3 and TRBJ2-5, with a tentative D call TRBD2 (5 bases). Germline V lookup: CDR1 MNHEY, CDR2 SVGEGT. V lost 5 bases to trimming and J lost 3 bases, with 16 bases between them. The CDR3 is 15 amino acids. The DNA of the CDR3 is TGTGCCAGCAGTACGAGGGCCGGCATGGAAGAGACCCAGTACTTC. This gives the protein CASSTRAGMEETQYF.

This clonotype was observed a few times. The rearrangement links TRBV7-4 to TRBJ2-5; possible D gene TRBD2, 6 bases. Germline loops: CDR1 SGHVT, CDR2 SQSDAQ. The CDR3 spans 13 residues. With 7 bases removed from V and 7 bases from J, the gap between germline ends came to 16 bases. The CDR3 region has the DNA TGTGCCAGCAACACTAGCACCTTAAGGACCCAGTACTTC. Translation gives CASNTSTLRTQYF.

This clonotype was counted at least ten times. This sequence joins TRBV4-3 and TRBJ2-1, with D tentatively TRBD2 (6 bases). Germline V gene sequence: CDR1 LGHNA, CDR2 YSLEER. V shed 0 bases and J shed 7 bases, with 13 bases lying between them. CDR3 length: 15 amino acids. CDR3 coding DNA: TGCGCCAGCAGCCAAGAGTCATTAGGGAGGAATGAGCAGTTCTTC. Translating it yields CASSQESLGRNEQFF.

The V and J genes are TRBV27 and TRBJ2-6; D uncertain. The V end lost 3 bases, the J end lost 0 bases, and 9 bases lay between the germline ends. From germline, CDR1 is MNHEY and CDR2 SMNVEV (reference sequence). This CDR3 has 16 residues. CDR3 residues: CASSFYSYSGANVLTF. The CDR3 region has the DNA TGTGCCAGCAGTTTCTACAGCTACTCTGGGGCCAACGTCCTGACTTTC. Combining the CDR3 with reference TRBV27 and TRBJ2-6 gives the whole variable domain EAQVTQNPRYLITVTGKKLTVTCSQNMNHEYMSWYRQDPGLGLRQIYYSMNVEVTDKGDVPEGYKVSRKEKRNFPLILESPSPNQTSLYFCASSFYSYSGANVLTFGAGSRLTVL.

V usage is TRBV20-1 and J usage is TRBJ2-1; no clear D gene. CDR3 length: 15 residues. CDR1 is DFQATT and CDR2 is SNEGSKA in the germline V gene (reference sequence). The germline V and J ends were trimmed by 4 bases and 3 bases, with 16 bases remaining between them. As DNA, the CDR3 is TGCAGTGCTATGCCCGCGAGGTACGGCTACAATGAGCAGTTCTTC. Its translation is CSAMPARYGYNEQFF.

This clonotype was counted between two and nine times. This chain joins TRBV7-8 and TRBJ2-1; TRBD2 matches 9 bases. This CDR3 spans 14 amino acids. J lost 7 bases, V lost 4 bases, and 5 bases had no gene match. CDR1 and CDR2 from the germline V gene are SGHVS and FQNEAQ. CDR3 sequence (DNA): TGTGCCAGCAGCTCGGGACTAGCCTTTAATGAGCAGTTCTTC. This codes for CASSSGLAFNEQFF.

V usage is TRBV19 and J usage is TRBJ1-1, with D perhaps matching TRBD1 (6 bases). The CDR3 spans 14 residues. Trimming shortened V by 10 bases and J by 1 base, and 16 bases separated the two germline ends. Germline CDR1 reads LNHDA; CDR2 reads SQIVND (reference sequence). The CDR3 coding sequence is TGTGCCACCACGGTGGGACACCCGAACACTGAAGCTTTCTTT. Its protein product is CATTVGHPNTEAFF.

There are a few counts of this clonotype. This rearrangement joins TRBV7-2 to TRBJ2-3; no reliable D call. Looked up from germline, CDR1 is SGHTA and CDR2 is FQGNSA. This CDR3 has 14 residues. Trimming took off 2 bases at V and 4 bases at J, with 10 bases between the two ends. This CDR3 reads CASSLYQVADTQYF. The CDR3 region has the DNA TGTGCCAGCAGCTTATATCAGGTAGCAGATACGCAGTATTTT.

Only a few counts were recorded for this clonotype. The chain carries TRBV12-3 or TRBV12-4 and TRBJ2-2; TRBD2 matches at 13 bases. CDR3 size: 17 residues. Trimming took 6 bases from V and 5 from J; bases not matched to a gene: 9. CDR3 residues: CASRRTSGSLSTGELFF. The CDR3, as DNA: TGTGCCAGCAGACGGACTAGCGGGAGTTTGTCAACCGGGGAGCTGTTTTTT.

This clonotype was observed a handful of times. The chain combines TRBV7-2 with TRBJ1-1; D gene ambiguous. This CDR3 is built from 15 residues. V gave up 1 base and J gave up 4 bases, with 13 bases separating them. The germline V gene has CDR1 SGHTA and CDR2 FQGNSA. The CDR3 sequence is CASSLVGAVGTEAFF. In DNA form, the CDR3 reads TGTGCCAGCAGCTTAGTTGGAGCTGTGGGCACTGAAGCTTTCTTT.

V usage is TRBV7-3 and J usage is TRBJ2-3; tentatively, D is TRBD2 (7 bases). This CDR3 region has 14 residues. Germline loops: CDR1 SGHTA, CDR2 FQGTGA. V lost 6 bases to trimming and J lost 4 bases, with 14 bases between them. CDR3 sequence: CASSFGGAADTQYF. For the CDR3, the DNA is TGTGCCAGCAGTTTTGGGGGGGCGGCAGATACGCAGTATTTT.

This clonotype was observed a few times. The gene calls are TRBV6-1 and TRBJ1-4; TRBD1 is a possible D gene (5 bases). This CDR3 is built from 13 residues. Germline V gene sequence: CDR1 MNHNS, CDR2 SASEGT. V was clipped by 4 bases and J by 8 bases, with 11 bases between them. CDR3 protein: CASSVGVNEKLFF. Here the CDR3 DNA reads TGTGCCAGCAGTGTGGGGGTTAACGAAAAACTGTTTTTT.

CDR3 in DNA: TGTGCCAGCAGCCCGGGAGAGGGAGAGGGAAACATTCAGTACTTC. This gives the protein CASSPGEGEGNIQYF. The genes are TRBV12-3 or TRBV12-4 and TRBJ2-4; a possible D gene is TRBD2 (6 bases). Trimming shortened V by 6 bases and J by 6 bases, and 18 bases separated the two germline ends. The CDR3 sequence is 15 residues long.

This clonotype has at least ten counts. The chain carries TRBV7-9 and TRBJ2-5; D not resolved. Germline V lookup: CDR1 SEHNR, CDR2 FQNEAQ (reference sequence). The CDR3 consists of 14 residues. Trimming left V 2 bases short and J 3 bases short, with 10 bases between. CDR3 amino acids: CASSLIWAKETQYF. The CDR3 nucleotides read TGTGCCAGCAGCTTAATCTGGGCTAAAGAGACCCAGTACTTC. Combining the CDR3 with reference TRBV7-9 and TRBJ2-5 gives the whole variable domain DTGVSQNPRHKITKRGQNVTFRCDPISEHNRLYWYRQTLGQGPEFLTYFQNEAQLEKSRLLSDRFSAERPKGSFSTLEIQRTEQGDSAMYLCASSLIWAKETQYFGPGTRLLVL.

This clonotype was detected only a few times. The V and J genes are TRBV28 and TRBJ2-7; 7 bases fit TRBD2. CDR1 and CDR2 (germline): MDHEN, SYDVKM. CDR3 size: 14 residues. After removal of 9 bases from V and 0 bases from J, the junction contained 8 bases not matched to a gene. CDR3 DNA sequence: TGTGCCAGTCAATCGGCGGGAGCCTCCTACGAGCAGTACTTC. Protein sequence: CASQSAGASYEQYF. The whole variable domain, remainder taken from reference TRBV28 and TRBJ2-7, is DVKVTQSSRYLVKRTGEKVFLECVQDMDHENMFWYRQDPGLGLRLIYFSYDVKMKEKGDIPEGYSVSREKKERFSLILESASTNQTSMYLCASQSAGASYEQYFGPGTRLTVT.

J is TRBJ1-1 and V is TRBV12-5, with D hard to call. V shed 5 bases and J shed 8 bases, with 15 bases lying between them. CDR1 is LGHNT, CDR2 FRNRAP, per germline. The CDR3 runs to 13 residues. The CDR3, as DNA: TGTGCTAGTGGTCTCCCTATTGACGGAGAAGCTTTCTTT. Translating gives CASGLPIDGEAFF.

In this sample, this clonotype turned up a few times. This rearrangement joins TRBV10-3 to TRBJ1-3; D gene unclear. Germline V lookup: CDR1 ENHRY, CDR2 SYGVKD. The V gene lost 6 bases and the J gene lost 0 bases, with 12 bases spanning the gap. The CDR3 consists of 15 residues. The CDR3 region has the DNA TGTGCCATCAGCCCCGAAGGGTTCTCTGGAAACACCATATATTTT. Its protein product is CAISPEGFSGNTIYF.

Only a few counts were recorded for this clonotype. J is TRBJ2-4 and V is TRBV4-3, with unresolved D. The germline gives CDR1 LGHNA, CDR2 YSLEER. The CDR3 has 12 residues. V was cut by 4 bases and J by 7 bases, with 8 bases left in between. The CDR3 protein is CASSRDGNIQYF. CDR3 coding DNA: TGCGCCAGCAGCCGGGATGGTAACATTCAGTACTTC.